Given below is one T cell receptor (beta chain) in context. This specimen comes from a study of T cells after yellow fever vaccination. The V and J ends lost 4 bases and 12 bases respectively, with 21 bases between them. The CDR3 sequence is 14 residues long. TCRdb passed the 5' RACE reads through MiXCR, listing each CDR3 protein once. The sample lists roughly 240,000 distinct CDR3 sequences; roughly 6.8% were seen once. This specimen was CD4+ T cells sorted from PBMCs, taken on the day of the yellow fever booster vaccination. The source of this sequence is a man aged 30-40 years who received the YFV17D yellow fever vaccine. This chain connects TRBV12-3 or TRBV12-4 to TRBJ1-1, with unresolved D. The CDR3 loop reads CASSSTQKLMGTFF. In nucleotides, the CDR3 is TGTGCCAGCAGTTCCACCCAGAAGTTGATGGGGACTTTCTTT.